These 2 T cell receptor beta chains originate from one sample sequenced in a study of blood T cell repertoires in COVID-19. TCRdb keeps only in-frame clones here, not all; method: immunoSEQ multiplex PCR. Of 290,000 or so clones in the sample, around nine tenths are singletons; the top ten hold about 2.6%. Material: PBMCs or T cells enriched from blood (not recorded which). The receptors were gathered from a woman under 30 who had recovered from COVID-19.

The DNA of the CDR3 is TGCAGCGTTGTTCCAGGATACACTGAAGCTTTCTTT. It specifies CSVVPGYTEAFF. This chain connects TRBV29-1 to TRBJ1-1, with D unclear. The CDR3 length is 12 residues. CDR1 SQVTM and CDR2 ANQGSEA come from the germline V gene. Trimming removed 4 bases from V and 3 bases from J, with 9 bases in between.

This sequence joins TRBV19 and TRBJ2-7; TRBD1 is a possible D gene (5 bases). Germline V gene lookup returns CDR1 LNHDA and CDR2 SQIVND (reference sequence). The V end lost 6 bases, the J end lost 4 bases, and 16 bases lay between the germline ends. The CDR3 is 14 amino acids. CDR3 DNA: TGTGCCAGTAGATCCAGGGAAGGTGAATACGAGCAGTACTTC. This codes for CASRSREGEYEQYF.